The 9 T cell receptor beta chains below come from one sample, sequenced in a study of T cells in Graves' hyperthyroidism and ophthalmopathy. Using RNA transcripts as the source, TCR beta CDR3 regions were amplified. The study used the HTBI primer set for a first-round RT-PCR of the TCR CDR3. TCRdb reanalysed the multiplex PCR reads using MiXCR and keeps one entry per CDR3 protein. Among 450,000 to 650,000 distinct CDR3 sequences listed, about a fifth were seen once. The sequencing input was blood. The receptors originated from a man in his late teens or twenties with Graves' hyperthyroidism.

As DNA, the CDR3 is TGCAGCGTTCTGACACCCGGCACTGAAGCTTTCTTT. This codes for CSVLTPGTEAFF. V and J are TRBV29-1 and TRBJ1-1; D not certain. V gave up 5 bases and J gave up 4 bases, with 11 bases separating them. CDR3 length: 12 amino acids. Germline V gene data show CDR1 as SQVTM and CDR2 as ANQGSEA.

V is TRBV29-1 and J is TRBJ2-5; 7 nucleotides agree with TRBD1. CDR1 is SQVTM and CDR2 is ANQGSEA in the germline V gene. V shed 4 bases and J 2 bases; nucleotides not matched to a gene: 4. The CDR3 extends over 13 amino acids. The CDR3 coding sequence is TGCAGCGTTGTGAGGGGGCGTCAAGAGACCCAGTACTTC. Translated: CSVVRGRQETQYF.

The chain carries TRBV28 and TRBJ2-5, with 8 bases that match TRBD2. V shed 6 bases and J 2 bases; nucleotides not matched to a gene: 8. The length of the CDR3 is 15 residues. The V gene's germline CDR1 is MDHEN and CDR2 SYDVKM. For the CDR3, the DNA is TGTGCCAGCAGGGACGGACTAGCCAAGCAAGAGACCCAGTACTTC. Protein product: CASRDGLAKQETQYF. The entire variable domain, with the rest obtained from reference TRBV28 and TRBJ2-5, is as follows: DVKVTQSSRYLVKRTGEKVFLECVQDMDHENMFWYRQDPGLGLRLIYFSYDVKMKEKGDIPEGYSVSREKKERFSLILESASTNQTSMYLCASRDGLAKQETQYFGPGTRLLVL.

This clonotype came up many times. This chain uses TRBV10-3 with TRBJ1-1; TRBD1 aligns across 7 bases. The CDR3 loop spans 14 amino acids. Trimming removed 6 bases from V and 4 bases from J; junction bases left unmatched: 8. Germline-derived CDR1 and CDR2 are ENHRY and SYGVKD. DNA for the CDR3: TGTGCCATCAGGGATGACAGGGAGGCCACTGAAGCTTTCTTT. It translates to CAIRDDREATEAFF.

This clonotype was seen at least ten times. This chain connects TRBV10-2 to TRBJ1-1; 7 bases map to TRBD1. The V segment lost 8 bases and the J segment 3 bases; nucleotides outside the gene matches: 9. CDR1 WSHSY and CDR2 SAAADI come from the germline V gene. The CDR3 spans 14 residues. CDR3 amino acids: CASVSTGWDTEAFF. For the CDR3, the DNA is TGCGCCAGCGTTTCGACAGGGTGGGACACTGAAGCTTTCTTT.

This clonotype has a count of ten or more. A much larger clone lies a single base off, so this may be a read error. The chain links TRBV6-2 or TRBV6-3 to TRBJ1-1; D possibly corresponds to TRBD1 (6 bases). CDR3 length equals 14 residues. Trimming took off 8 bases at V and 3 bases at J, with 16 bases between the two ends. CDR1 is MNHEY, CDR2 SVGEGT, per germline. CDR3 region: CASGAGVKDTEAFF. The CDR3 DNA follows: TGTGCCAGCGGGGCAGGGGTAAAGGACACTGAAGCTTTCTTT.

This chain connects TRBV6-1 to TRBJ2-7, with no clear D. Trimming left V 10 bases short and J 9 bases short, with 16 bases between. Looked up from germline, CDR1 is MNHNS and CDR2 is SASEGT. The CDR3 totals 11 residues. Written as DNA, the CDR3 is TGTGCCACCCAGGCGGTTCAGGTGCAGTACTTC. Its translation is CATQAVQVQYF.

This clonotype has ten or more counts. The DNA for the CDR3 is TGCAGTGCTAGAGGACGGACGGGGACTGAAGCTTTCTTT. This translates into CSARGRTGTEAFF. The chain combines TRBV20-1 with TRBJ1-1; D is unclear. The germline gives CDR1 DFQATT, CDR2 SNEGSKA (reference sequence). V was clipped by 1 base and J by 5 bases, with 11 bases between them. CDR3 length equals 13 residues.

Details on this clonotype: A much bigger clone sits one base away, suggesting this may be a read error. The chain carries TRBV12-3 or TRBV12-4 and TRBJ1-1; D uncertain. CDR3 length: 11 residues. For the CDR3, the DNA is TGTGCCAGCAGTCCGGGCTCCCAAGCTTGCTTT. Translated: CASSPGSQACF.